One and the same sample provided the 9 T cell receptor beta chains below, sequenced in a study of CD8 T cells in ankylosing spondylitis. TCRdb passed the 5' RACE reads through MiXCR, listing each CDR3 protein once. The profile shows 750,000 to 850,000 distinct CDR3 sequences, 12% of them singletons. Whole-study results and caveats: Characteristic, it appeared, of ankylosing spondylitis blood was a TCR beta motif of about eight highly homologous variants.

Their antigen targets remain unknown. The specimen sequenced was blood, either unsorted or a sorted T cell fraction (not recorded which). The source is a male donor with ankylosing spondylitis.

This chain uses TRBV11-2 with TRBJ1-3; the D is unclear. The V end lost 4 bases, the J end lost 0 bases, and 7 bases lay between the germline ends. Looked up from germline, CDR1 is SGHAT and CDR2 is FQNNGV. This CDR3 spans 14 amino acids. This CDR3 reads CASSYLTSGNTIYF. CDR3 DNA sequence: TGTGCCAGCAGCTACCTAACCTCTGGAAACACCATATATTTT. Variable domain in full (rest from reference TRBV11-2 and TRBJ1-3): EAGVAQSPRYKIIEKRQSVAFWCNPISGHATLYWYQQILGQGPKLLIQFQNNGVVDDSQLPKDRFSAERLKGVDSTLKIQPAKLEDSAVYLCASSYLTSGNTIYFGEGSWLTVV.

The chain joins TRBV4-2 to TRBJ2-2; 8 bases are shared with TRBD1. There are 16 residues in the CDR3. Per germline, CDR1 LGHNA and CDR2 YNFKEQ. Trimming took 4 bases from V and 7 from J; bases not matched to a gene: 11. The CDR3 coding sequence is TGTGCCAGCAGCCCAGGGACAGGTTCTAAAGTCGGGGAGCTGTTTTTT. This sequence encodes CASSPGTGSKVGELFF.

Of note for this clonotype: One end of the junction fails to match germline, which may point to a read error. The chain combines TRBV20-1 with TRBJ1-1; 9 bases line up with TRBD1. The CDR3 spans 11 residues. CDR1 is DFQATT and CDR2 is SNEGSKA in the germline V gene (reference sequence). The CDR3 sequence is CSARAPTGTGF. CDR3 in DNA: TGCAGTGCTAGAGCCCCTACCGGGACAGGGTTT.

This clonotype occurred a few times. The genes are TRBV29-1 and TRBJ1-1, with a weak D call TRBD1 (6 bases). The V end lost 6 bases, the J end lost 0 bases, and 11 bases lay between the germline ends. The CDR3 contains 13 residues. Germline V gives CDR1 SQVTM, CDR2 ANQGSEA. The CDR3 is CSVGQIMNTEAFF. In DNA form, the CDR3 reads TGCAGCGTCGGACAGATCATGAACACTGAAGCTTTCTTT.

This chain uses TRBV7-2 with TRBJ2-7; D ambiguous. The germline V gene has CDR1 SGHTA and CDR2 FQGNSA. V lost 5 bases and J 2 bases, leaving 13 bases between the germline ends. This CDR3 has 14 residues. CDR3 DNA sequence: TGTGCCAGCAGCCTTATCGGGCGTCCCTACGAGCAGTACTTC. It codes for CASSLIGRPYEQYF.

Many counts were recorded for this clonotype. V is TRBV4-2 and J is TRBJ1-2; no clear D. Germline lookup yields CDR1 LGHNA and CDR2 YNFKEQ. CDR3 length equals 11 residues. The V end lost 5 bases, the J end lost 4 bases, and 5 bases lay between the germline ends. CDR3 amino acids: CASSGRYGYTF. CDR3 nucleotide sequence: TGTGCCAGCAGCGGCCGCTATGGCTACACCTTC.

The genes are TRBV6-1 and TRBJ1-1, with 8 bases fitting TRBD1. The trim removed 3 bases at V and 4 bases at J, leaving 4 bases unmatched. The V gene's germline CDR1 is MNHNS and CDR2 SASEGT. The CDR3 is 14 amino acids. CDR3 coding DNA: TGTGCCAGCAGTGAGGACAGGGATGGCACTGAAGCTTTCTTT. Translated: CASSEDRDGTEAFF.

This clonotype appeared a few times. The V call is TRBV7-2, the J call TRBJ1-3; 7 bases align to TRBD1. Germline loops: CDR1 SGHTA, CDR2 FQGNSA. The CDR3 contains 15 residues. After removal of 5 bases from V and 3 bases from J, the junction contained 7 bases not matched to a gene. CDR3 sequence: CASSPITGVGNTIYF. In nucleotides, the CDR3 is TGTGCCAGCAGCCCGATAACAGGGGTTGGAAACACCATATATTTT.

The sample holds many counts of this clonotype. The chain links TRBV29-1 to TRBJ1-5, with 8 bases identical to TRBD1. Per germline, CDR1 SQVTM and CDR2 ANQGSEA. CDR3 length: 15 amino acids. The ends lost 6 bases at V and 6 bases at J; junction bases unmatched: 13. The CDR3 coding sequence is TGCAGCGTGGGTTATGGACAGGGCGGCGGTCAGCCCCAGCATTTT. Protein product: CSVGYGQGGGQPQHF.